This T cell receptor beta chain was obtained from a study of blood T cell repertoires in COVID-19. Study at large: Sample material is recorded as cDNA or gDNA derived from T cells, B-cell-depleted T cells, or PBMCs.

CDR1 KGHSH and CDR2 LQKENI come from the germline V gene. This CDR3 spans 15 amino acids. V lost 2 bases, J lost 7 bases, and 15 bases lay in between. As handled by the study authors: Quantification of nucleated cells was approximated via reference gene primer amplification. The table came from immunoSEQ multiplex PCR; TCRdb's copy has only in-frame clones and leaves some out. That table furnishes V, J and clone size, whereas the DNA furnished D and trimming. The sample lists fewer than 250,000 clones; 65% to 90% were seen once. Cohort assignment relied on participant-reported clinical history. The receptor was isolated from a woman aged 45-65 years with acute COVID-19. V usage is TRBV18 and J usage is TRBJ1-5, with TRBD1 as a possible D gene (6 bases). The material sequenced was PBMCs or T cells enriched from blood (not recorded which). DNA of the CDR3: TGTGCCAGCTCACCAATGGAGGGGGGGGGACAGCCCCAGCATTTT. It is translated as CASSPMEGGGQPQHF.